This TCR beta chain was captured by sequencing in a study of ipilimumab plus nivolumab after autologous stem cell transplantation. Study-wide context: The myeloma group: high-risk transplant-naive, or relapse within 3 years after first autologous transplant. Study-wide results and caveats: The authors say TCR, Treg and microbiome findings warrant further study.

Comment on this clone: Its antigen remains unidentified.

V shed 0 bases, J shed 4 bases, and the junction held 7 bases outside the gene matches. CDR3 length: 17 residues. CDR1 and CDR2 (germline): MNHEY, SMNVEV (reference sequence). Method: immunoSEQ multiplex PCR; TCRdb's copy keeps in-frame clones and lacks some. The sample comprises about 40,000 clones, 92% of which are singletons, and 0.9% rests with the top ten. The material was PBMCs, obtained in a trial of ipilimumab plus nivolumab as post-transplant consolidation. The chain combines TRBV27 with TRBJ1-3, with TRBD1 identical over 9 bases. This TCR came from a male donor with multiple myeloma. This CDR3 is CASSLSFPGTGGNTIYF. Written as DNA, the CDR3 is TGTGCCAGCAGTTTATCTTTTCCGGGGACAGGGGGAAACACCATATATTTT.